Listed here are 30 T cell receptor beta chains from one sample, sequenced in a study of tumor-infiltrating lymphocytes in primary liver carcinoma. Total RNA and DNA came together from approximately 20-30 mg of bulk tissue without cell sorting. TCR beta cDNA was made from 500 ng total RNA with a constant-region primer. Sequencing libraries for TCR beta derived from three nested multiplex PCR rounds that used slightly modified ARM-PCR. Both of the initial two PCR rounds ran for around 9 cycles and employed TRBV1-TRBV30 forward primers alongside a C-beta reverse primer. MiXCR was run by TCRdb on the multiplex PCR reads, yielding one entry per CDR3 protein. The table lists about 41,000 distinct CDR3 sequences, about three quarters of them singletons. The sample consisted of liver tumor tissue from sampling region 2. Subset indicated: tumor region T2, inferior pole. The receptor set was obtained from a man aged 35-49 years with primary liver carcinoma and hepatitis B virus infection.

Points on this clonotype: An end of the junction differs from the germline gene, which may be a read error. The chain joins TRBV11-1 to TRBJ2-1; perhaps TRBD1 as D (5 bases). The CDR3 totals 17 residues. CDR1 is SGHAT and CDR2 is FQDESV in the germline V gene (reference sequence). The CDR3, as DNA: TGTGTCAGCAGATCCTGGAACAGGTCTTTCTCCTACAATGAGCAGTTCTTC. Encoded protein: CVSRSWNRSFSYNEQFF.

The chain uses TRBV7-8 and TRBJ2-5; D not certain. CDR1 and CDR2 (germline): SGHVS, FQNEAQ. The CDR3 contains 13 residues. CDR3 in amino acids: CIISLVVQETQYF. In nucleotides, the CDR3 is TGTATCATCAGCTTAGTGGTACAAGAGACCCAGTACTTC.

CDR3 in amino acids: CASSLGTGGVGIQYF. CDR3 nucleotide sequence: TGTGCCAGCAGCTTGGGGACAGGGGGCGTGGGCATTCAGTACTTC. This chain links TRBV5-4 with TRBJ2-4; TRBD1 agrees at 11 bases. Germline lookup yields CDR1 SGHNT and CDR2 YYREEE (reference sequence). J gave up 9 bases and V 0 bases, and 5 bases lay outside the gene matches. CDR3 length: 15 amino acids. Full variable domain (outside the CDR3, taken from reference TRBV5-4 and TRBJ2-4): ETGVTQSPTHLIKTRGQQVTLRCSSQSGHNTVSWYQQALGQGPQFIFQYYREEENGRGNFPPRFSGLQFPNYSSELNVNALELDDSALYLCASSLGTGGVGIQYFGAGTRLSVL.

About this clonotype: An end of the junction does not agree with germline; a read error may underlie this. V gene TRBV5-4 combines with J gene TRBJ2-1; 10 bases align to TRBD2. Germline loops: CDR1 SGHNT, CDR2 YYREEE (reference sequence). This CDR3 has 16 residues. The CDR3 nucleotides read TGTGCCAGCACCATGGCGAGCGGGAGGGGTTACAGTGAGCAGTTCTTC. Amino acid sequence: CASTMASGRGYSEQFF.

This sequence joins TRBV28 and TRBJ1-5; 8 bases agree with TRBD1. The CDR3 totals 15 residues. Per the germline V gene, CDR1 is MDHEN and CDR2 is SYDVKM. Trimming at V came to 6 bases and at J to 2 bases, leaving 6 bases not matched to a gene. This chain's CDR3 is CASSLQGAGNQPQHF. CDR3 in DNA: TGTGCCAGCAGCCTCCAGGGGGCCGGCAATCAGCCCCAGCATTTT.

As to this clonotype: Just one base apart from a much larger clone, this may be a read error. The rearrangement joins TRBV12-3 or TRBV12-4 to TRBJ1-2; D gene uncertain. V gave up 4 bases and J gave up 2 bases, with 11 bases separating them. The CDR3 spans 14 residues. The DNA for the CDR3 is TGTGCCAGCAGTTCAGGTTCAGAAAACTATGGCTACACCTTC. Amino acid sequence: CASSSGSENYGYTF.

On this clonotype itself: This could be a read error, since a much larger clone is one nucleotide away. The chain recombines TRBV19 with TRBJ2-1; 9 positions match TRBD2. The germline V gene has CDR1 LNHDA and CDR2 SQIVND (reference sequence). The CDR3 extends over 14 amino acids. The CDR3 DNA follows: TGTGCCAGTAGTATGCTAGCGGGGTACAGTGAGCAGTTCTTC. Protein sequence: CASSMLAGYSEQFF. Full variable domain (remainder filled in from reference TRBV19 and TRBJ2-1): DGGITQSPKYLFRKEGQNVTLSCEQNLNHDAMYWYRQDPGQGLRLIYYSQIVNDFQKGDIAEGYSVSREKKESFPLTVTSAQKNPTAFYLCASSMLAGYSEQFFGPGTRLTVL.

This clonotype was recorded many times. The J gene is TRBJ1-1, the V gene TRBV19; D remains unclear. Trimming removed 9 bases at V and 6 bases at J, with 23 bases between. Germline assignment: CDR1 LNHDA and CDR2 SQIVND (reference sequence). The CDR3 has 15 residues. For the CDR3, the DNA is TGTGCCAGCTGCCTTATGGCACCCTGCGACTCTGAAGCTTTCTTT. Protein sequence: CASCLMAPCDSEAFF.

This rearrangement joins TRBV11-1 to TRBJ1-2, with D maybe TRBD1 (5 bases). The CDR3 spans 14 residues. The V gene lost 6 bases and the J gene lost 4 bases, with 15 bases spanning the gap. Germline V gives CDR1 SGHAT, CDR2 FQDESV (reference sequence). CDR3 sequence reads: CASSLKGLGYGYTF. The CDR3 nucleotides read TGTGCCAGCAGTCTCAAGGGACTTGGCTATGGCTACACCTTC.

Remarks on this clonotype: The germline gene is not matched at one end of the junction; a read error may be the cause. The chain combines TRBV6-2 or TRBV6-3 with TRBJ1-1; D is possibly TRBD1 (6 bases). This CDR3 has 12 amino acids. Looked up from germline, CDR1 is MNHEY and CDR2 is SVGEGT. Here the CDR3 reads CASGTRNTEAPF. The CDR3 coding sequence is TGTGCCAGTGGGACACGTAACACTGAAGCTCCCTTT.

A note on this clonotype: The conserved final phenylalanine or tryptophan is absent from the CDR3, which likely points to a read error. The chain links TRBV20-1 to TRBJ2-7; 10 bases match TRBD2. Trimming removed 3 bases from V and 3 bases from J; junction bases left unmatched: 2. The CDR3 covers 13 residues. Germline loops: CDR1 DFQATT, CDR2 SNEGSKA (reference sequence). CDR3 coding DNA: TGCAGTGCTAGGGGGACTAGCGACTACGAGCAGTACATC. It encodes CSARGTSDYEQYI.

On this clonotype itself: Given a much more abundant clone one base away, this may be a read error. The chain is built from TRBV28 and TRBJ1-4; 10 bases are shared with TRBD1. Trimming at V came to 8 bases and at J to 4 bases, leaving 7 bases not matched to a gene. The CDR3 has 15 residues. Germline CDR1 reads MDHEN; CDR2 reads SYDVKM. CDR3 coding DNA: TGTGCCAGCGGTAGAGGGACAGGGGATAATGAAAAACTGTTTTTT. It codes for CASGRGTGDNEKLFF.

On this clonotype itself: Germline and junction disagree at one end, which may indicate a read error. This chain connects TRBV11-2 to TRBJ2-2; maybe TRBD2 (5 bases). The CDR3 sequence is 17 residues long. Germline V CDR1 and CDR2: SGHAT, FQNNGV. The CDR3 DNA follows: TGTACCAGTAGCTTAGATCACCGGGGTAGGGACACCGGGGAGCTGTTTTTT. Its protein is CTSSLDHRGRDTGELFF.

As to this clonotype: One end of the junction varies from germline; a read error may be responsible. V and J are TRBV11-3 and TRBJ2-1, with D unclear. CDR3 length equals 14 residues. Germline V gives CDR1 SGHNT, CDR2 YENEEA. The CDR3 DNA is TGTACCAGCAGCTTAGGCTTCTCGAAGAATGAGCACTTCTTC. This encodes CTSSLGFSKNEHFF.

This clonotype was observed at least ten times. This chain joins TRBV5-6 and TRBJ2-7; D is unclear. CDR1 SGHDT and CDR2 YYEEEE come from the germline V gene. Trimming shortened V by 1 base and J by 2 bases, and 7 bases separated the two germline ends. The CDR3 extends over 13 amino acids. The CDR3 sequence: CASSLKATYEQYF. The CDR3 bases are TGTGCCAGCAGCTTGAAAGCGACCTACGAGCAGTACTTC.

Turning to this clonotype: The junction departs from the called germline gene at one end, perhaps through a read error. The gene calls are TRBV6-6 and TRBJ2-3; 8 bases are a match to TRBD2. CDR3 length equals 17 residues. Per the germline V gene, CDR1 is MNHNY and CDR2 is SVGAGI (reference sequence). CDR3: CASSSLDLAGSTDTQYF. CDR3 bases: TGTGCCAGTAGTTCCCTGGATTTAGCGGGGAGCACAGATACGCAGTATTTT.

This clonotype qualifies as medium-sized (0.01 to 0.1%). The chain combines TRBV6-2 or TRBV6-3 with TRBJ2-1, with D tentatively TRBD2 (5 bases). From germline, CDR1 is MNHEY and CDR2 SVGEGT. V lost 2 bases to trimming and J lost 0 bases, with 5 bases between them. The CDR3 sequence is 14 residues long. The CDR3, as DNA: TGTGCCAGCAGTTACCGGGACTCCTACAATGAGCAGTTCTTC. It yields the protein CASSYRDSYNEQFF.

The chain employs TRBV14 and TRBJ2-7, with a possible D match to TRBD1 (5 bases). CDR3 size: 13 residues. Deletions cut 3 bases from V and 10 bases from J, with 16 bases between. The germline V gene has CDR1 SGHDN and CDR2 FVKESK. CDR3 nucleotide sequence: TGTGCCAGCAGCCAGGTCGACAGTTTCGAACAGTACTTC. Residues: CASSQVDSFEQYF. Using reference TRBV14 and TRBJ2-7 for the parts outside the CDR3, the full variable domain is EAGVTQFPSHSVIEKGQTVTLRCDPISGHDNLYWYRRVMGKEIKFLLHFVKESKQDESGMPNNRFLAERTGGTYSTLKVQPAELEDSGVYFCASSQVDSFEQYFGPGTRLTVT.

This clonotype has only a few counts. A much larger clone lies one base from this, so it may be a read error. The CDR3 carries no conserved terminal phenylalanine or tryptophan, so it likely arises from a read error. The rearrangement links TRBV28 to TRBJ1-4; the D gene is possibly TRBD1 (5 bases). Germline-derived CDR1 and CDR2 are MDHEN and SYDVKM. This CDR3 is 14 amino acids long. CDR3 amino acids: CASSGDPTNEKLFY. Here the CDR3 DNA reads TGTGCTAGCTCCGGGGACCCAACTAATGAAAAACTGTTTTAT.

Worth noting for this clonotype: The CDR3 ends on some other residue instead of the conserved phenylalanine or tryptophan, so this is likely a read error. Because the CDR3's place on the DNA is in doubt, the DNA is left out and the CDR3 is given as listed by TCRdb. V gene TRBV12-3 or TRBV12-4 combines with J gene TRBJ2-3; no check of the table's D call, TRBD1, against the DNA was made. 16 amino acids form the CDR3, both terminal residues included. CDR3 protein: CASSLGQGGGTDTQCL.

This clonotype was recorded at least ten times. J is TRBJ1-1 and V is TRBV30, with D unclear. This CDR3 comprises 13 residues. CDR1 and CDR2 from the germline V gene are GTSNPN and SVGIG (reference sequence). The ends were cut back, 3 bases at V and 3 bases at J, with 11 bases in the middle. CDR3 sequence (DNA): TGTGCCTGGAGAATTGCGGGTTACACTGAAGCTTTCTTT. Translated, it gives CAWRIAGYTEAFF.

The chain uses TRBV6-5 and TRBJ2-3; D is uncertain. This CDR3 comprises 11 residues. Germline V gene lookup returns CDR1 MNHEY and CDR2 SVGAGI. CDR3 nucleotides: TGTAGCAGTGGTGATTGGGATACGCAGTATTTT. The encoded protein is CSSGDWDTQYF.

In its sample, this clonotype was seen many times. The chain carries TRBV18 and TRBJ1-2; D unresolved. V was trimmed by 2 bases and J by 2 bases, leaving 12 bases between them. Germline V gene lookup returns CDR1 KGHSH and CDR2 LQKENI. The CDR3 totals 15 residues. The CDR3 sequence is CASSPSPSINYGYTF. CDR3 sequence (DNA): TGTGCCAGCTCACCATCCCCATCTATCAACTATGGCTACACCTTC.

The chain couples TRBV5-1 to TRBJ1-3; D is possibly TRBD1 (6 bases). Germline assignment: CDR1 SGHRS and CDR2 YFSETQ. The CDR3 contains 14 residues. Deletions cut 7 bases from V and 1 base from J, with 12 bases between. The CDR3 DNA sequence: TGCGCCAGCTCCACAGGGATGTCTGGAAACACCATATATTTT. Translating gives CASSTGMSGNTIYF. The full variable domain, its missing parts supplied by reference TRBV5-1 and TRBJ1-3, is KAGVTQTPRYLIKTRGQQVTLSCSPISGHRSVSWYQQTPGQGLQFLFEYFSETQRNKGNFPGRFSGRQFSNSRSEMNVSTLELGDSALYLCASSTGMSGNTIYFGEGSWLTVV.

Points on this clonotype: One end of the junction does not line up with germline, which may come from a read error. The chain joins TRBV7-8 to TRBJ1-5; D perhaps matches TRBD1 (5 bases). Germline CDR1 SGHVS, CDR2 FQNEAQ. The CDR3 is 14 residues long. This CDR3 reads CASSMTAGNQPQRF. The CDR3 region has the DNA TGTGCCAGCAGTATGACAGCGGGAAATCAGCCCCAGCGCTTT. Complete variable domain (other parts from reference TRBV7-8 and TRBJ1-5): GAGVSQSPRYKVAKRGQDVALRCDPISGHVSLFWYQQALGQGPEFLTYFQNEAQLDKSGLPSDRFFAERPEGSVSTLKIQRTQQEDSAVYLCASSMTAGNQPQRFGDGTRLSIL.

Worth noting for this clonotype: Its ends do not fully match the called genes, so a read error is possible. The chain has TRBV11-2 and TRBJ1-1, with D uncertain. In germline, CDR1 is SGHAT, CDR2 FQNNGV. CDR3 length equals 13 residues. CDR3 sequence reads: CTSSLGGAVRAFF. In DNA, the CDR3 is TGTACCAGCAGCCTAGGCGGTGCGGTGAGGGCTTTCTTT.

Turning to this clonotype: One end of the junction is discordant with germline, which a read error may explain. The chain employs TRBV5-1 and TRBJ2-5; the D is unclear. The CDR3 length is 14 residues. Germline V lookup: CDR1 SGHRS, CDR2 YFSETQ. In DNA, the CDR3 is TGCGCCGGCAGCTTGGCCAGCATACAAGAGACCCAGTGCTTC. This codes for CAGSLASIQETQCF.

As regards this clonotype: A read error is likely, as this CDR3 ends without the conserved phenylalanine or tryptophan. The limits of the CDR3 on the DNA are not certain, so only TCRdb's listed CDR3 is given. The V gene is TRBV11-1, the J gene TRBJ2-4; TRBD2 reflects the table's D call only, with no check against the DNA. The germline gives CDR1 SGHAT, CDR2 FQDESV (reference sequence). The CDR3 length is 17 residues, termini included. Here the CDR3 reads CASNFPGTSGTENIQCL.

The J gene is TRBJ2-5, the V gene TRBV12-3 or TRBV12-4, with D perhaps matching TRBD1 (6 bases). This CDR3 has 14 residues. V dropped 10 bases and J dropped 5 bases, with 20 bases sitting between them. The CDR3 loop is CANSHDRFRETQYF. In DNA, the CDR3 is TGTGCCAATAGTCATGACAGGTTTAGGGAGACCCAGTACTTC.

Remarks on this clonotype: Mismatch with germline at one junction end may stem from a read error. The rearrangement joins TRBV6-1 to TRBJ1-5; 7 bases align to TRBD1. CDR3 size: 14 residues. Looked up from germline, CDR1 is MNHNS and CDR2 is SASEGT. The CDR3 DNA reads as TGCGCCAGCAGTATTGGGACAGGCAATCAGCCCCAGCATTTT. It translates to CASSIGTGNQPQHF.